This is a list of T cell receptor beta chains from one sample in a study of T cell repertoires in cytomegalovirus infection. Using its own MiXCR run on the reads, TCRdb lists one record per CDR3 protein. The table records approximately 200,000 distinct CDR3 sequences, roughly 23% of them present only once. The specimen sequenced was CD8+ T cells from PBMCs. These receptors were obtained from a human donor in good health (CMV status not recorded). Some clones in this sample may be carry-over from other donors' samples. Both conserved end residues are part of each CDR3. Fields, in order: J gene, clone size, V gene, D gene, CDR3 protein. The D gene is left open where the match is weak. Size values are once, few and many counts, or a class for expanded clones, and some rows have none.

TRBJ2-7 | . | TRBV27 | . | CASSSAGTRPQADSYEQYF
TRBJ1-6 | . | TRBV28 | TRBD1 | CASSLFTGRGNSPLHF
TRBJ2-7 | . | TRBV19 | . | CASSIYVFSGEQYF
TRBJ1-5 | few | TRBV19 | . | CASSPGISGNQPQHF
TRBJ1-2 | . | TRBV3-1 | . | CASSQDFLTGTGYTF
TRBJ2-2 | . | TRBV24-1 | . | CATSPGINTGELFF
TRBJ2-2 | . | TRBV5-1 | . | CASRSIPGELFF
TRBJ1-1 | . | TRBV19 | . | CASRTRQENTEAFF
TRBJ2-3 | many | TRBV7-6 | . | CASSLGASSTDTQYF
TRBJ1-1 | few | TRBV20-1 | . | CSAFNENTEAFF
TRBJ1-2 | . | TRBV20-1 | TRBD1 | CSATPGQGHSIDGYTF
TRBJ2-7 | . | TRBV6-5 | . | CASSYRVSHYEQYF
TRBJ2-1 | once | TRBV6-5 | TRBD2 | CASRLSGTSGDNEQFF
TRBJ2-7 | few | TRBV29-1 | . | CSVSLGQSGYEQYF
TRBJ1-5 | . | TRBV27 | TRBD1 | CASSHQGANQPQHF
TRBJ1-4 | many | TRBV2 | . | CASTRVLGEKLFF
TRBJ2-3 | . | TRBV27 | TRBD1 | CASGRTGNSDTQYF